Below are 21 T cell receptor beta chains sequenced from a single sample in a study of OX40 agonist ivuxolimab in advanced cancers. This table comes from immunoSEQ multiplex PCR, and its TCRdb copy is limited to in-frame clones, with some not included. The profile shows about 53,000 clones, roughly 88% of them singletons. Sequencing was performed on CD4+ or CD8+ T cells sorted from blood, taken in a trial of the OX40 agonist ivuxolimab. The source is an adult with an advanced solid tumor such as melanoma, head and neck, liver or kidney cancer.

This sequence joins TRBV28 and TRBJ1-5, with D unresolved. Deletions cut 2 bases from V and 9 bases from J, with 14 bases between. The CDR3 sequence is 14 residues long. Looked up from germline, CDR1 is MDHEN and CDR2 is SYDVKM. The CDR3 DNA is TGTGCCAGCAGTTTAGGCGGCAGGAGGTGGCCCCAGCATTTT. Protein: CASSLGGRRWPQHF.

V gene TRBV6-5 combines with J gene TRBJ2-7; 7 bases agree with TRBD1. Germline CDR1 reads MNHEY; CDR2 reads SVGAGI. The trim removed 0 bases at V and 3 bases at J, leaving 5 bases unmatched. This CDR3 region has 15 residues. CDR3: CASSYSGTAFYEQYF. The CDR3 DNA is TGTGCCAGCAGTTACTCAGGGACAGCGTTCTACGAGCAGTACTTC.

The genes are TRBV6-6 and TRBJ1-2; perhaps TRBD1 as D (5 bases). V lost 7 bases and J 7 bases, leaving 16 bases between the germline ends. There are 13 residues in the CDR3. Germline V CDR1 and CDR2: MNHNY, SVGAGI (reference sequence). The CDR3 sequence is CASTQGAQGGYTF. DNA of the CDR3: TGTGCCAGCACCCAGGGAGCCCAAGGTGGCTACACCTTC.

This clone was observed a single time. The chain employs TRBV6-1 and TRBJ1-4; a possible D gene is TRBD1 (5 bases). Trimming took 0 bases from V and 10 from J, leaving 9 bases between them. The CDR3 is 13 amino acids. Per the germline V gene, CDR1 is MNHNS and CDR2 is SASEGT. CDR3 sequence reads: CASSEARRGKLFF. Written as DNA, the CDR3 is TGTGCCAGCAGTGAAGCGCGTAGGGGAAAACTGTTTTTT.

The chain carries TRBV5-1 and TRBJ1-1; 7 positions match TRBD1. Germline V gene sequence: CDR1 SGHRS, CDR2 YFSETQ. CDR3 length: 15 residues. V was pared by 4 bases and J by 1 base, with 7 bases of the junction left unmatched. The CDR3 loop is CASSTDRLGNTEAFF. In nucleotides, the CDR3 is TGCGCCAGCAGCACGGACAGGCTAGGGAACACTGAAGCTTTCTTT.

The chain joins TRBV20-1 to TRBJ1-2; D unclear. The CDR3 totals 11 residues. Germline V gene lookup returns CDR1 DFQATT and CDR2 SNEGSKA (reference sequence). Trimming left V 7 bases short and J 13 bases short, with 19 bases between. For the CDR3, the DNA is TGCAGTGTCCCCGGTGGAGGGCCCAGCACCTTC. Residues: CSVPGGGPSTF.

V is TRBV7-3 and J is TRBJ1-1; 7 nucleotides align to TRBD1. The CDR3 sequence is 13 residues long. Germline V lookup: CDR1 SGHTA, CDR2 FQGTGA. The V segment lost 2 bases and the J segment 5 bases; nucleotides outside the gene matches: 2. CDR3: CASSLQQGTEAFF. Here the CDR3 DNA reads TGTGCCAGCAGCTTACAACAGGGGACTGAAGCTTTCTTT.

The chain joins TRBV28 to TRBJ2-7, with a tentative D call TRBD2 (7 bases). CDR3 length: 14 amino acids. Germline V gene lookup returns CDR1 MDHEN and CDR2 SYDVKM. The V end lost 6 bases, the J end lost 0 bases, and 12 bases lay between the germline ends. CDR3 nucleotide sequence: TGTGCCAGCAGGGTGGGAGGGGGCTCCTACGAGCAGTACTTC. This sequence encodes CASRVGGGSYEQYF. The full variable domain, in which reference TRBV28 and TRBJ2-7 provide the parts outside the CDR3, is DVKVTQSSRYLVKRTGEKVFLECVQDMDHENMFWYRQDPGLGLRLIYFSYDVKMKEKGDIPEGYSVSREKKERFSLILESASTNQTSMYLCASRVGGGSYEQYFGPGTRLTVT.

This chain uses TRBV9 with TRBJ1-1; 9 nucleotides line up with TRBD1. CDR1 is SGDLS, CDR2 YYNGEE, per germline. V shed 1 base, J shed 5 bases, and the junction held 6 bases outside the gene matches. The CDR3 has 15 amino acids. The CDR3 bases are TGTGCCAGCAGCGTAACCCCCGACAGGGGGACTGAAGCTTTCTTT. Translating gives CASSVTPDRGTEAFF.

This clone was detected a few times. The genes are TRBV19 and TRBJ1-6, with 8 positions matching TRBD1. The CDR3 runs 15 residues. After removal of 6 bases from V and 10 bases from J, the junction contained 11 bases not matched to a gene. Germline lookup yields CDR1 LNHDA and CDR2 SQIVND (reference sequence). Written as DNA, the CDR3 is TGTGCCAGTAGCGACAGACAGGGGCAGAGCTCACCCCTCCACTTT. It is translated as CASSDRQGQSSPLHF.

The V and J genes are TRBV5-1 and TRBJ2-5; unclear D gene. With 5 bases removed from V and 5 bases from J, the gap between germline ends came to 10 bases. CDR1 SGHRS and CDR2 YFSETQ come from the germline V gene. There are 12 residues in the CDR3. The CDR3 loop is CASRAEDETQYF. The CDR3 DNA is TGCGCCAGCAGGGCCGAGGACGAGACCCAGTACTTC. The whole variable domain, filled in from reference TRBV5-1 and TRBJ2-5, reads KAGVTQTPRYLIKTRGQQVTLSCSPISGHRSVSWYQQTPGQGLQFLFEYFSETQRNKGNFPGRFSGRQFSNSRSEMNVSTLELGDSALYLCASRAEDETQYFGPGTRLLVL.

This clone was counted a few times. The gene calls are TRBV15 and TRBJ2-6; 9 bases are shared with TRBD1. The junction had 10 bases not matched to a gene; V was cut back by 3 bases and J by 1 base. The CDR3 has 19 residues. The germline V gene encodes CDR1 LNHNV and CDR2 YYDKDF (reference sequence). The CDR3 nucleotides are TGTGCCACCAGCAGTCAAAACAGGGGGCTAATATCTGGGGCCAACGTCCTGACTTTC. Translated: CATSSQNRGLISGANVLTF.

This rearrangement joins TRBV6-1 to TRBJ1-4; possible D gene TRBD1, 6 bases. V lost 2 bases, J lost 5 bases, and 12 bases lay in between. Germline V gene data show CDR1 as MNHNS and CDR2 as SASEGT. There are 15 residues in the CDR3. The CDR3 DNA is TGTGCCAGCAGTGAATCCTGGGGGGCGAATGAAAAACTGTTTTTT. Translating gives CASSESWGANEKLFF.

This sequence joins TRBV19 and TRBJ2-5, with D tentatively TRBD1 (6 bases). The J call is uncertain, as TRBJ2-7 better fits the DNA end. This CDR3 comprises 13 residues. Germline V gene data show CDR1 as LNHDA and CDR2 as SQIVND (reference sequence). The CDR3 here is CASRPNPRGEQYF. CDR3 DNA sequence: TGTGCCAGTAGACCTAACCCCAGGGGCGAGCAGTACTTC.

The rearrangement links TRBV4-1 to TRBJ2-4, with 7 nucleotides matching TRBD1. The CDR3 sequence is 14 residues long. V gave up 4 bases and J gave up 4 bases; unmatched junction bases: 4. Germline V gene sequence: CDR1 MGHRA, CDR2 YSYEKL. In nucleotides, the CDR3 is TGCGCCAGCAGCCCACCGGGACAGAAAAACATTCAGTACTTC. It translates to CASSPPGQKNIQYF.

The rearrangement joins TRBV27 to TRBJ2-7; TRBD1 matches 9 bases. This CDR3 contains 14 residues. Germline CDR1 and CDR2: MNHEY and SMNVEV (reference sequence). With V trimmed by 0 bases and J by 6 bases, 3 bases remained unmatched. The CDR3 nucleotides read TGTGCCAGCAGTTTATCCAGGACAGGGGTCGAGCAGTACTTC. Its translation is CASSLSRTGVEQYF.

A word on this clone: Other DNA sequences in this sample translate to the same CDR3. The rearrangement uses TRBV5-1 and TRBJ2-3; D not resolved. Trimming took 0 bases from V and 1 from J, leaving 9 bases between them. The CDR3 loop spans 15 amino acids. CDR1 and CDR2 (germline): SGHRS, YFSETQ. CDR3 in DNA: TGCGCCAGCAGCTTGGGTAATGGGGGCACAGATACGCAGTATTTT. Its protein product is CASSLGNGGTDTQYF.

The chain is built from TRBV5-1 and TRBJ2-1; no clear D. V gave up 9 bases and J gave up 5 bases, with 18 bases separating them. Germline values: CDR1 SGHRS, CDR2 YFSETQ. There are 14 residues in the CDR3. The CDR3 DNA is TGCGCCACCACCCCAAGTAGGGCAAACAATGAGCAGTTCTTC. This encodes CATTPSRANNEQFF. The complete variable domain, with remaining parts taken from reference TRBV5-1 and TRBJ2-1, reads KAGVTQTPRYLIKTRGQQVTLSCSPISGHRSVSWYQQTPGQGLQFLFEYFSETQRNKGNFPGRFSGRQFSNSRSEMNVSTLELGDSALYLCATTPSRANNEQFFGPGTRLTVL.

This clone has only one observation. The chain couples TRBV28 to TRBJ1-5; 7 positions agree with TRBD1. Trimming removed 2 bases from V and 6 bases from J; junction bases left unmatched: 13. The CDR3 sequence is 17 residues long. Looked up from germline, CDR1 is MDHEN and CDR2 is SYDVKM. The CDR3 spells CASSLNAGGVHGQPQHF. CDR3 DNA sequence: TGTGCCAGCAGTTTAAACGCAGGGGGGGTACACGGTCAGCCCCAGCATTTT.

The CDR3 is CASSLLSEILRPQHF. CDR3 coding DNA: TGTGCCAGTAGTTTATTGTCGGAGATCCTAAGGCCCCAGCATTTT. V gene TRBV19 combines with J gene TRBJ1-5; D is uncertain. The CDR3 spans 15 residues. CDR1 and CDR2 (germline): LNHDA, SQIVND (reference sequence). Trimming shortened V by 5 bases and J by 9 bases, and 20 bases separated the two germline ends. Combining the CDR3 with reference TRBV19 and TRBJ1-5 gives the whole variable domain DGGITQSPKYLFRKEGQNVTLSCEQNLNHDAMYWYRQDPGQGLRLIYYSQIVNDFQKGDIAEGYSVSREKKESFPLTVTSAQKNPTAFYLCASSLLSEILRPQHFGDGTRLSIL.

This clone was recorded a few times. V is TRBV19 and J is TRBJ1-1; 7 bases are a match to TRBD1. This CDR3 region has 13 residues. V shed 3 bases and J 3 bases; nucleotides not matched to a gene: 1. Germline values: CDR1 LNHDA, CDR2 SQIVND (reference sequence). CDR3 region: CASSIQGDTEAFF. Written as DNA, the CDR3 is TGTGCCAGTAGTATCCAGGGGGACACTGAAGCTTTCTTT.